This T cell receptor (beta chain) originates from a study of blood T cell repertoires in COVID-19. The overall study: Some COVID-19 samples were acute and others convalescent; all came from the United States, Italy and Spain. The cDNA or gDNA used as material had been derived from T cells, B-cell-depleted T cells, or PBMCs.

The Seattle patients joined while their infection was active and were tracked longitudinally afterward. Source study methods: Reference gene primer amplification in the assay estimated nucleated cell counts. Sequencing was performed with immunoSEQ multiplex PCR; in TCRdb, only in-frame clones are kept and a portion is missing. D and trimming come from the DNA, and the V and J calls and clone size come from that table. The sample has roughly 150,000 clones, approximately 90% seen once. Germline loops: CDR1 MDHEN, CDR2 SYDVKM. This CDR3 spans 15 amino acids. V shed 4 bases and J 5 bases; nucleotides not matched to a gene: 10.

This chain links TRBV28 with TRBJ1-2; 7 bases line up with TRBD1. This sequence originates from a man between 18 and 29 years old with COVID-19, enrolled during active disease. The sequenced sample was peripheral blood. The CDR3 nucleotides read TGTGCCAGCAGTTCCGCTCGACAGGGCTCGTATGGCTACACCTTC. Translating gives CASSSARQGSYGYTF.